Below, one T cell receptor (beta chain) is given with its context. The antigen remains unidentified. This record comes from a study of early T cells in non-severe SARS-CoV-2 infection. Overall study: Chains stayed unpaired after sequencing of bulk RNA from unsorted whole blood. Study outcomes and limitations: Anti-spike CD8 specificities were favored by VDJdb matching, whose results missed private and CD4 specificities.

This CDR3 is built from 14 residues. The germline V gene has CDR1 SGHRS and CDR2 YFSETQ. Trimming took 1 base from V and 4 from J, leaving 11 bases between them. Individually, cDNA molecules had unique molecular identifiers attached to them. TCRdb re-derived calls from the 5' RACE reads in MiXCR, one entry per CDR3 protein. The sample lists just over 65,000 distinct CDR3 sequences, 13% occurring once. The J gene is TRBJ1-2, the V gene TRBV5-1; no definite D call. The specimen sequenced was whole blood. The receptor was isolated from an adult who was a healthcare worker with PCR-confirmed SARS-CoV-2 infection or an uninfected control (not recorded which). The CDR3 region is CASSLRATSYGYTF. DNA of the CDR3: TGCGCCAGCAGCTTGAGGGCGACGAGCTATGGCTACACCTTC.